A single sample is the source of the 25 T cell receptor beta chains below, sequenced in a study of circulating and synovial CD4+ cells in juvenile arthritis. Clones were sequenced by immunoSEQ multiplex PCR, and TCRdb holds only the in-frame ones, with some missing. The data contain over 13,000 clones, approximately 88% of them singletons. Source material: CD4+ T cells from synovial fluid. The receptors were gathered from a human patient with juvenile idiopathic arthritis. Some clones in this sample may be carry-over from other donors' samples.

The CDR3 DNA reads TGTGCCACCAACCGGGACAGCAATGAAAAACTGTTTTTT. This translates into CATNRDSNEKLFF. This sequence joins TRBV6-1 and TRBJ1-4, with TRBD1 matching over 7 bases. V dropped 10 bases and J dropped 5; count of bases not matched to a gene: 7. CDR3 length: 13 amino acids. The germline V gene encodes CDR1 MNHNS and CDR2 SASEGT.

The genes are TRBV6-5 and TRBJ2-5; no definite D call. This CDR3 contains 11 residues. The V end was cut by 7 bases, the J end by 7 bases, with 10 bases between. CDR1 is MNHEY, CDR2 SVGAGI, per germline. The CDR3 protein is CASMRMRTQYF. The CDR3 coding sequence is TGTGCCAGCATGAGAATGAGGACCCAGTACTTC.

The chain combines TRBV18 with TRBJ1-2, with D possibly being TRBD1 (6 bases). This CDR3 comprises 18 residues. The ends were cut back, 2 bases at V and 8 bases at J, with 27 bases in the middle. Germline-derived CDR1 and CDR2 are KGHSH and LQKENI. The CDR3 DNA reads TGTGCCAGCTCACCAAATAGGTTCACAGGGATCCCAAGGGGCGGCTACACCTTC. Translating gives CASSPNRFTGIPRGGYTF.

A word on this clone: The identical CDR3 is also encoded by other nucleotide sequences in the sample. V gene TRBV27 combines with J gene TRBJ2-3; D might be TRBD1 (6 bases). The CDR3 covers 13 residues. Germline lookup yields CDR1 MNHEY and CDR2 SMNVEV (reference sequence). Trimming removed 2 bases at V and 11 bases at J, with 14 bases between. CDR3 protein: CASSLGPGVGQYF. CDR3 DNA: TGTGCCAGCAGTTTAGGGCCAGGGGTGGGGCAGTATTTT.

V and J are TRBV7-3 and TRBJ2-7; the match to TRBD2 covers 8 bases. CDR3 length: 15 residues. In germline, CDR1 is SGHTA, CDR2 FQGTGA. The V segment lost 2 bases and the J segment 6 bases; nucleotides outside the gene matches: 9. The CDR3 nucleotides read TGTGCCAGCAGCTTATCAGCGGGAGCAACCTGCGAGCAGTACTTC. It yields the protein CASSLSAGATCEQYF.

To note about this clone: The final CDR3 position lacks the conserved phenylalanine or tryptophan, pointing to a likely read error. The V call is TRBV6-5, the J call TRBJ1-6; tentative D call: TRBD1 (5 bases). The V end lost 5 bases, the J end lost 13 bases, and 18 bases lay between the germline ends. There are 14 residues in the CDR3. The germline CDR1 and CDR2 sequences are MNHEY and SVGAGI. The chain's CDR3 is CASSQSTDSPPLHL. As DNA, the CDR3 is TGTGCCAGCAGTCAATCCACCGACAGCCCCCCCCTCCACCTT.

The genes are TRBV6-5 and TRBJ2-1; 8 bases line up with TRBD2. The trim removed 8 bases at V and 4 bases at J, leaving 10 bases unmatched. CDR1 and CDR2 from the germline V gene are MNHEY and SVGAGI. The CDR3 has 15 amino acids. In DNA form, the CDR3 reads TGTGCCAGCCACGAATCGGGGGGGCGATACAATGAGCAGTTCTTC. Translated, it gives CASHESGGRYNEQFF.

The J gene is TRBJ1-3, the V gene TRBV4-2; 9 bases line up with TRBD1. Germline CDR1 LGHNA, CDR2 YNFKEQ. CDR3 length: 16 amino acids. The V and J ends lost 3 bases and 3 bases, in that order; junction bases with no gene match: 6. CDR3 nucleotide sequence: TGTGCCAGCAGCCACGAAGGGGGACAGGGTGGAAACACCATATATTTT. This gives the protein CASSHEGGQGGNTIYF.

The chain links TRBV6-1 to TRBJ2-7; 7 nucleotides match TRBD1. Germline trimming cut 4 bases from V and 4 bases from J; bases unmatched to any gene: 4. This CDR3 comprises 13 residues. The germline V gene encodes CDR1 MNHNS and CDR2 SASEGT. CDR3 bases: TGTGCCAGCAGTGGGACAGGAGGATACGAGCAGTACTTC. Amino acid sequence: CASSGTGGYEQYF.

V usage is TRBV5-6 and J usage is TRBJ2-1; D call uncertain. The germline CDR1 and CDR2 sequences are SGHDT and YYEEEE. CDR3 size: 13 residues. With 4 bases removed from V and 8 bases from J, the gap between germline ends came to 13 bases. This CDR3 is CASSMGRSDEQFF. Written as DNA, the CDR3 is TGTGCCAGCAGCATGGGTCGAAGCGATGAGCAGTTCTTC.

The gene calls are TRBV6-6 and TRBJ1-2; tentatively, D is TRBD1 (6 bases). The CDR3 runs 15 residues. Germline V gene lookup returns CDR1 MNHNY and CDR2 SVGAGI (reference sequence). The V and J ends lost 6 bases and 5 bases respectively, with 19 bases between them. CDR3 DNA: TGTGCCAGCAGCCAGGGGCTCCTTGACCTTTATGGCTACACCTTC. Translating it yields CASSQGLLDLYGYTF.

This clone was counted a few times. The J gene is TRBJ1-6, the V gene TRBV19, with 9 positions matching TRBD1. V shed 8 bases and J 7 bases; nucleotides not matched to a gene: 6. CDR3 size: 14 residues. The germline V gene encodes CDR1 LNHDA and CDR2 SQIVND (reference sequence). The CDR3, as DNA: TGTGCCAGTGCCGGGACAGGGTCCAATTCACCCCTCCACTTT. Encoded protein: CASAGTGSNSPLHF.

The chain carries TRBV5-1 and TRBJ2-2, with D perhaps matching TRBD1 (7 bases). The germline V and J ends were trimmed by 4 bases and 8 bases, with 15 bases remaining between them. The CDR3 extends over 14 amino acids. CDR1 and CDR2 from the germline V gene are SGHRS and YFSETQ. Here the CDR3 reads CASSAGQSTGELFF. DNA for the CDR3: TGCGCCAGCAGCGCGGGACAGTCTACTGGGGAGCTGTTTTTT.

Of note for this clone: This sample includes further DNA sequences coding for the same CDR3. This chain links TRBV27 with TRBJ1-6; 8 nucleotides align to TRBD1. The CDR3 runs 15 residues. CDR1 is MNHEY, CDR2 SMNVEV, per germline (reference sequence). V lost 6 bases and J lost 10; bases outside the gene matches: 11. The CDR3 region has the DNA TGTGCCAGCAGCCTACGCGGACAGGGAAACTCACCCCTCCACTTT. This gives the protein CASSLRGQGNSPLHF.

This clone was seen once. V and J are TRBV9 and TRBJ2-7, with 13 bases identical to TRBD2. The CDR3 is 15 residues long. The V segment lost 6 bases and the J segment 1 base; nucleotides outside the gene matches: 4. Germline assignment: CDR1 SGDLS and CDR2 YYNGEE. DNA for the CDR3: TGTGCCAGCATTAGGGGACTAGCGGGGTCCTACGAGCAGTACTTC. Amino acids: CASIRGLAGSYEQYF.

On this clone: The germline gene is not matched at one end of the junction; a read error may be the cause. The identical CDR3 is also encoded by other nucleotide sequences in the sample. V is TRBV11-1 and J is TRBJ1-6; D is perhaps TRBD1 (5 bases). The CDR3 covers 14 residues. Per the germline V gene, CDR1 is SGHAT and CDR2 is FQDESV (reference sequence). Here the CDR3 DNA reads TGTGCCAGCAGCTTTTCAGGGAATAATTCCCCCCTCCACTTT. Translating it yields CASSFSGNNSPLHF.

For this clone: Germline is not matched at one junction end, which may reflect a read error. The rearrangement uses TRBV5-1 and TRBJ1-2; TRBD1 matches at 8 bases. CDR1 is SGHRS, CDR2 YFSETQ, per germline. The CDR3 runs to 14 residues. The CDR3 spells CASSLGTDRGGYAF. The CDR3 region has the DNA TGCGCCAGCAGCTTGGGAACCGACAGGGGCGGCTACGCCTTC. The entire variable domain, with the rest obtained from reference TRBV5-1 and TRBJ1-2, is as follows: KAGVTQTPRYLIKTRGQQVTLSCSPISGHRSVSWYQQTPGQGLQFLFEYFSETQRNKGNFPGRFSGRQFSNSRSEMNVSTLELGDSALYLCASSLGTDRGGYAFGSGTRLTVV.

This chain joins TRBV7-2 and TRBJ2-2; 10 nucleotides agree with TRBD2. With 3 bases clipped from V and 4 bases from J, the junction kept 11 bases outside the gene matches. CDR1 SGHTA and CDR2 FQGNSA come from the germline V gene. This CDR3 region has 18 residues. Here the CDR3 DNA reads TGTGCCAGCAGCTTGGTGGAGCTAGCGGGGGCCCCCACCGGGGAGCTGTTTTTT. Its protein is CASSLVELAGAPTGELFF.

As for this clone: Other DNA sequences of this sample code for an identical CDR3. The chain links TRBV9 to TRBJ1-6; possibly TRBD1 for D (6 bases). Germline V gene data show CDR1 as SGDLS and CDR2 as YYNGEE. Deletions cut 2 bases from V and 9 bases from J, with 12 bases between. The CDR3 sequence is 14 residues long. The CDR3, as DNA: TGTGCCAGCAGCGTTGGTACAGGGAGTTCACCCCTCCACTTT. It is translated as CASSVGTGSSPLHF.

V is TRBV2 and J is TRBJ1-6; 9 positions agree with TRBD1. The CDR3 has 16 residues. The germline V gene has CDR1 SNHLY and CDR2 FYNNEI. V shed 7 bases and J 3 bases; nucleotides not matched to a gene: 7. CDR3 in amino acids: CASITSTGGYNSPLHF. The DNA for the CDR3 is TGTGCCAGCATCACTTCGACAGGGGGCTATAATTCACCCCTCCACTTT. The full variable domain, with the rest looked up from reference TRBV2 and TRBJ1-6, is EPEVTQTPSHQVTQMGQEVILRCVPISNHLYFYWYRQILGQKVEFLVSFYNNEISEKSEIFDDQFSVERPDGSNFTLKIRSTKLEDSAMYFCASITSTGGYNSPLHFGNGTRLTVT.

This chain uses TRBV13 with TRBJ2-7; 8 bases align to TRBD2. Germline CDR1 and CDR2: PRHDT and FYEKMQ (reference sequence). The CDR3 extends over 13 amino acids. V dropped 8 bases and J dropped 7; count of bases not matched to a gene: 10. Here the CDR3 DNA reads TGTGCCAGCGGGAGCGGGGGACTTGCAGAGCAGTACTTC. Its protein product is CASGSGGLAEQYF.

This chain joins TRBV19 and TRBJ1-2; 12 bases match TRBD1. Germline V gives CDR1 LNHDA, CDR2 SQIVND (reference sequence). This CDR3 has 18 amino acids. J was trimmed by 7 bases and V by 7 bases; bases with no gene match: 19. CDR3 coding DNA: TGTGCCAGTAAGGGGCGGCCCGGGACAGGGGGCCACTATGGTGGCTACACCTTC. Translation gives CASKGRPGTGGHYGGYTF.

The V gene is TRBV19, the J gene TRBJ1-5; D ambiguous. This CDR3 has 15 residues. V was pared by 6 bases and J by 2 bases, with 14 bases between. Germline CDR1 is LNHDA and CDR2 is SQIVND (reference sequence). The DNA of the CDR3 is TGTGCCAGTAGGTTCGAGGGTGGAGGCAATCAGCCCCAGCATTTT. Amino acids: CASRFEGGGNQPQHF.

The chain employs TRBV5-1 and TRBJ1-1; D not certain. Trimming took off 1 base at V and 3 bases at J, with 16 bases between the two ends. Germline CDR1 SGHRS, CDR2 YFSETQ. The CDR3 is made up of 16 amino acids. The chain's CDR3 is CASSLFGSRRDTEAFF. CDR3 sequence (DNA): TGCGCCAGCAGCTTGTTTGGTTCCCGCCGGGACACTGAAGCTTTCTTT.

To note about this clone: The sample has other DNA sequences that encode this CDR3 too. The CDR3 loop is CASSLDQGTNTEAFF. Written as DNA, the CDR3 is TGTGCCAGCAGCTTGGACCAGGGGACCAACACTGAAGCTTTCTTT. The gene calls are TRBV5-6 and TRBJ1-1, with TRBD1 as a possible D gene (6 bases). Per the germline V gene, CDR1 is SGHDT and CDR2 is YYEEEE. Trimming shortened V by 0 bases and J by 2 bases, and 11 bases separated the two germline ends. CDR3 length: 15 residues.